The 27 T cell receptor beta chains below were found in one sample sequenced in a study of T cells in Graves' hyperthyroidism and ophthalmopathy. Regions amplified from RNA transcripts were the TCR beta CDR3 regions. The TCR CDR3 first-round RT-PCR relied on the HTBI primer set. TCRdb redid the calling of the multiplex PCR reads with MiXCR, one entry per CDR3 protein. The sample records about 400,000 distinct CDR3 sequences, about 16% being singletons. Sequencing used blood. These receptor sequences come from a woman in her sixties with Graves' ophthalmopathy.

This clonotype was recorded a few times. V and J are TRBV19 and TRBJ2-5; TRBD1 is a possible D gene (7 bases). In germline, CDR1 is LNHDA, CDR2 SQIVND (reference sequence). This CDR3 comprises 15 residues. Deletions cut 4 bases from V and 2 bases from J, with 14 bases between. CDR3 residues: CASSNKTGTQETQYF. DNA of the CDR3: TGTGCCAGTAGTAATAAGACAGGGACTCAAGAGACCCAGTACTTC.

This clonotype was recorded a few times. The CDR3 bases are TGTGCCACCAGTGGATCGGAAACGCTTAACTATGGCTACACCTTC. Protein sequence: CATSGSETLNYGYTF. The V call is TRBV24-1, the J call TRBJ1-2; unclear D gene. The CDR3 sequence is 15 residues long. The germline V gene encodes CDR1 KGHDR and CDR2 SFDVKD. Trimming stripped 5 bases from V and 1 base from J, with 13 bases between.

The sample holds many counts of this clonotype. The rearrangement links TRBV3-1 to TRBJ2-1, with 11 positions matching TRBD1. Germline V gene sequence: CDR1 LGHDT, CDR2 YNNKEL (reference sequence). V gave up 1 base and J gave up 8 bases; unmatched junction bases: 4. The CDR3 contains 15 residues. This chain's CDR3 is CASSQGTGGADEQFF. The DNA of the CDR3 is TGTGCCAGCAGCCAAGGGACAGGGGGCGCGGATGAGCAGTTCTTC.

This chain joins TRBV27 and TRBJ2-2; possible D gene TRBD2, 6 bases. The V end was cut by 2 bases, the J end by 6 bases, with 19 bases between. The CDR3 contains 17 residues. Germline CDR1 is MNHEY and CDR2 is SMNVEV (reference sequence). CDR3 region: CASSLTSRLVLAGELFF. The CDR3 bases are TGTGCCAGCAGTTTAACCTCCCGACTAGTTTTGGCCGGGGAGCTGTTTTTT.

V is TRBV11-2 and J is TRBJ1-1; D not resolved. The CDR3 is 11 amino acids. The V gene's germline CDR1 is SGHAT and CDR2 FQNNGV. The V end was cut by 1 base, the J end by 7 bases, with 4 bases between. The CDR3 nucleotides read TGTGCCAGCAGCTTAGGAGATGAAGCTTTCTTT. This codes for CASSLGDEAFF.

This chain joins TRBV7-9 and TRBJ1-2; D perhaps matches TRBD1 (5 bases). Trimming removed 0 bases from V and 5 bases from J, with 19 bases in between. Germline-derived CDR1 and CDR2 are SEHNR and FQNEAQ (reference sequence). The CDR3 runs to 17 residues. This CDR3 is CASSLAGRGAVGYGYTF. The CDR3 DNA reads TGTGCCAGCAGCTTAGCCGGACGAGGGGCAGTTGGGTATGGCTACACCTTC.

A single count supports this clonotype. This chain uses TRBV6-5 with TRBJ2-7; tentatively, D is TRBD1 (5 bases). CDR1 is MNHEY, CDR2 SVGAGI, per germline. The CDR3 sequence is 15 residues long. V was shortened by 2 bases and J by 4 bases, with 15 bases between the two germline ends. The CDR3 DNA reads as TGTGCCAGCAGTTACGGGGTAGGGGTGATGTACGAGCAGTACTTC. This gives the protein CASSYGVGVMYEQYF.

This clonotype was picked up many times. The chain has TRBV28 and TRBJ2-7, with 14 positions matching TRBD2. The CDR3 has 17 residues. The germline V gene has CDR1 MDHEN and CDR2 SYDVKM. The trim removed 4 bases at V and 5 bases at J, leaving 10 bases unmatched. The CDR3, as DNA: TGTGCCAGCAGTTCTGGGACTAGCGGGAGACTTTGGGACGAGCAGTACTTC. It is translated as CASSSGTSGRLWDEQYF.

Regarding this clonotype: This sequence may be a read error, since a much larger clone differs from it by one base. The rearrangement joins TRBV5-6 to TRBJ1-2; a possible D gene is TRBD1 (6 bases). Germline loops: CDR1 SGHDT, CDR2 YYEEEE. The CDR3 contains 18 residues. CDR3 loop: CVSSSRWQGSREHYGYTF. In nucleotides, the CDR3 is TGTGTCAGCAGCTCCCGATGGCAGGGGTCGAGGGAACACTATGGCTACACCTTC.

Only a few counts were recorded for this clonotype. V is TRBV29-1 and J is TRBJ2-1; a possible D gene is TRBD1 (7 bases). Trimming removed 7 bases from V and 5 bases from J, with 12 bases in between. Germline V CDR1 and CDR2: SQVTM, ANQGSEA. The CDR3 is 12 residues long. The CDR3 coding sequence is TGCAGCGGGCGGGACAGTAACAATGAGCAGTTCTTC. Amino acid sequence: CSGRDSNNEQFF.

This clonotype was observed a handful of times. One junction end does not reproduce the germline sequence, and a read error may be involved. CDR3 sequence: CASSTDPRVANTEELFF. The CDR3 DNA is TGTGCCAGCAGTACTGACCCACGGGTCGCGAACACCGAGGAGCTGTTTTTT. The chain is built from TRBV6-1 and TRBJ2-2, with D unresolved. The CDR3 runs to 17 residues. Germline lookup yields CDR1 MNHNS and CDR2 SASEGT.

This clonotype was observed many times. The rearrangement links TRBV3-1 to TRBJ2-7; D may match TRBD1 or TRBD2 (5 bases each). Per the germline V gene, CDR1 is LGHDT and CDR2 is YNNKEL (reference sequence). CDR3 length equals 15 residues. The V end lost 4 bases, the J end lost 3 bases, and 16 bases lay between the germline ends. CDR3 region: CASSPADQRGYEQYF. Here the CDR3 DNA reads TGTGCCAGCAGCCCTGCCGACCAGAGGGGCTACGAGCAGTACTTC.

This clonotype occurred many times. The V gene is TRBV7-2, the J gene TRBJ2-7, with 8 positions matching TRBD2. V was pared by 1 base and J by 2 bases, with 10 bases of the junction left unmatched. The CDR3 is 17 residues long. In germline, CDR1 is SGHTA, CDR2 FQGNSA. This chain's CDR3 is CASSLGSGGTLTYEQYF. The CDR3 DNA reads TGTGCCAGCAGCTTAGGTTCGGGGGGGACTTTAACCTACGAGCAGTACTTC.

This clonotype has at least ten counts. The J gene is TRBJ2-1, the V gene TRBV18; possibly TRBD2 for D (6 bases). From germline, CDR1 is KGHSH and CDR2 LQKENI. There are 17 residues in the CDR3. The ends were cut back, 3 bases at V and 0 bases at J, with 15 bases in the middle. CDR3 nucleotide sequence: TGTGCCAGCTCACCCCCGGTGCGGGGTAGCTCCTACAATGAGCAGTTCTTC. It is translated as CASSPPVRGSSYNEQFF.

About this clonotype: The CDR3 carries no conserved terminal phenylalanine or tryptophan, so it likely arises from a read error. The chain employs TRBV27 and TRBJ2-3; 7 bases align to TRBD2. CDR3 size: 17 residues. V lost 5 bases, J lost 0 bases, and 11 bases stayed unmatched. Germline V CDR1 and CDR2: MNHEY, SMNVEV (reference sequence). The CDR3 spells CASSAKLATTSTDTQYL. The CDR3 bases are TGTGCCAGCAGTGCCAAACTAGCGACAACTAGCACAGATACGCAGTATCTT.

At least ten counts were recorded for this clonotype. This chain links TRBV28 with TRBJ1-6; 9 bases align to TRBD1. V shed 7 bases, J shed 10 bases, and the junction held 11 bases outside the gene matches. From germline, CDR1 is MDHEN and CDR2 SYDVKM. CDR3 size: 15 residues. CDR3 sequence: CASTYVGDRVSPLHF. CDR3 coding DNA: TGTGCCAGCACCTACGTCGGGGACAGGGTCTCACCCCTCCACTTT.

The chain is built from TRBV7-9 and TRBJ2-5; D is ambiguous. Germline CDR1 SEHNR, CDR2 FQNEAQ (reference sequence). Trimming cost V 6 bases and J 2 bases, with 13 bases left between them. The CDR3 extends over 14 amino acids. The CDR3 bases are TGTGCCAGCAGACAAACAGCTAATCAAGAGACCCAGTACTTC. Its translation is CASRQTANQETQYF.

The rearrangement links TRBV6-1 to TRBJ2-5; D is possibly TRBD1 (5 bases). CDR1 MNHNS and CDR2 SASEGT come from the germline V gene. V gave up 6 bases and J gave up 5 bases, with 16 bases separating them. The CDR3 loop spans 14 amino acids. The CDR3 DNA reads TGTGCCAGCAGGGGCAGGGTGGCTCGCGAGACCCAGTACTTC. This sequence encodes CASRGRVARETQYF.

The CDR3 sequence: CASSLGATRARETQYF. CDR3 DNA: TGTGCCAGCAGCTTAGGTGCTACCAGGGCGAGAGAGACCCAGTACTTC. The chain employs TRBV7-2 and TRBJ2-5, with a tentative D call TRBD1 (5 bases). Trimming shortened V by 1 base and J by 4 bases, and 16 bases separated the two germline ends. The V gene's germline CDR1 is SGHTA and CDR2 FQGNSA. CDR3 length: 16 amino acids.

This clonotype has more than one count but fewer than ten. V and J are TRBV4-2 and TRBJ2-1; TRBD2 agrees at 11 bases. Germline CDR1 reads LGHNA; CDR2 reads YNFKEQ. With 0 bases clipped from V and 15 bases from J, the junction kept 7 bases outside the gene matches. This CDR3 comprises 14 residues. CDR3 in DNA: TGTGCCAGCAGCCAAGATACTAGCGGGAGAGGGTTGTTCTTC. Its translation is CASSQDTSGRGLFF.

This chain uses TRBV10-2 with TRBJ2-5, with a tentative D call TRBD1 (6 bases). The CDR3 has 15 amino acids. Germline V gene data show CDR1 as WSHSY and CDR2 as SAAADI. V was trimmed by 3 bases and J by 2 bases, leaving 13 bases between them. The CDR3: CASSDGSGVQETQYF. For the CDR3, the DNA is TGCGCCAGCAGTGACGGATCAGGGGTACAAGAGACCCAGTACTTC.

This clonotype was seen only a few times. The rearrangement uses TRBV3-1 and TRBJ2-4, with D uncertain. The CDR3 is 13 residues long. V was clipped by 0 bases and J by 6 bases, with 6 bases between them. Germline CDR1 reads LGHDT; CDR2 reads YNNKEL (reference sequence). Here the CDR3 reads CASSQDRRNIQYF. CDR3 sequence (DNA): TGTGCCAGCAGCCAAGACAGGAGAAACATTCAGTACTTC.

A remark on this clonotype: A read error may be the cause here, since a much bigger clone is one base away. J is TRBJ2-7 and V is TRBV7-6; D is possibly TRBD1 or TRBD2 (5 bases each). Germline assignment: CDR1 SGHVS and CDR2 FNYEAQ. This CDR3 has 12 amino acids. Here the CDR3 DNA reads TGTGCCAGCAGCCAGAGGGGCTACGAGCAGCACTTC. This encodes CASSQRGYEQHF.

The sample holds many counts of this clonotype. The chain combines TRBV27 with TRBJ2-3; possibly TRBD1 or TRBD2 for D (5 bases each). V was cut by 5 bases and J by 4 bases, with 16 bases left in between. Germline CDR1 is MNHEY and CDR2 is SMNVEV (reference sequence). The CDR3 spans 15 residues. The CDR3 coding sequence is TGTGCCAGCAGTCCCCTTCCGGGGCAAGCAGATACGCAGTATTTT. This gives the protein CASSPLPGQADTQYF.

The chain uses TRBV2 and TRBJ2-1, with 11 bases matching TRBD2. The V segment lost 2 bases and the J segment 2 bases; nucleotides outside the gene matches: 8. The germline CDR1 and CDR2 sequences are SNHLY and FYNNEI. CDR3 length equals 18 residues. The CDR3 is CASSETNPGLAAYNEQFF. The CDR3 DNA is TGTGCCAGCAGTGAAACGAACCCGGGACTAGCGGCCTACAATGAGCAGTTCTTC.

This sequence joins TRBV15 and TRBJ2-7; D gene ambiguous. Germline CDR1 LNHNV, CDR2 YYDKDF (reference sequence). Trimming took 4 bases from V and 6 from J, leaving 13 bases between them. The CDR3 consists of 13 residues. The CDR3: CATSKTLYREQYF. CDR3 sequence (DNA): TGTGCCACCAGCAAGACCCTCTATCGCGAGCAGTACTTC.

This clonotype was observed a few times. The gene calls are TRBV9 and TRBJ2-2; 8 positions agree with TRBD2. The V gene's germline CDR1 is SGDLS and CDR2 YYNGEE. The length of the CDR3 is 17 residues. Unmatched junction bases numbered 9, after V lost 0 bases and J lost 5 bases. Here the CDR3 reads CASSVESGGLMTGELFF. As DNA, the CDR3 is TGTGCCAGCAGCGTAGAATCGGGAGGGCTAATGACCGGGGAGCTGTTTTTT.